The rows below give T cell receptor beta chains drawn from one sample of a study of T cell changes during pregnancy in multiple sclerosis. Libraries were prepared by immunoSEQ multiplex PCR; TCRdb keeps only in-frame clonotypes and omits some of them. Seen here are about 20,000 clones, 88% observed once, and the top ten hold 6.5% to 9%. Sequenced here: CD8+ T cells from peripheral blood mononuclear cells, sampled in the third trimester of pregnancy. Receptor source: a female donor in good health, enrolled as a control in a pregnancy study. The CDR3 runs from the conserved cysteine through the conserved F or W. A D gene is named only where the DNA matches it firmly. Expanded clones get a size class; other rows say once, few or many, or leave the size out.

NA | TRBJ1-1 | TRBV30 | NA | CACHTQDSLNTEAFF | TGTGCCTGTCATACCCAAGACAGCTTGAACACTGAAGCTTTCTTT
TRBD1 | TRBJ2-2 | TRBV27 | NA | CASSIRGTDLKGNTGELFF | TGTGCCAGCAGCATTAGAGGGACAGACCTGAAGGGGAACACCGGGGAGCTGTTTTTT
TRBD2 | TRBJ2-7 | TRBV6-4 | NA | CASSEAASGSSDEQYF | TGTGCCAGCAGTGAGGCGGCGAGCGGGAGCTCGGACGAGCAGTACTTC
NA | TRBJ1-1 | TRBV29-1 | few | CSVVPRGGFEAFF | TGCAGCGTTGTACCCAGGGGTGGGTTTGAAGCTTTCTTT
TRBD2 | TRBJ2-7 | TRBV19 | NA | CASSILAGGREQYF | TGTGCCAGTAGTATTCTAGCGGGGGGTCGGGAGCAGTACTTC
NA | TRBJ2-3 | TRBV9 | NA | CASSPQGSDTDTQYF | TGTGCCAGCAGCCCACAGGGTTCAGACACAGATACGCAGTATTTT
TRBD1 | TRBJ1-5 | TRBV7-2 | NA | CASSLTGGNQPQHF | TGTGCCAGCAGCTTGACAGGGGGCAATCAGCCCCAGCATTTT
NA | TRBJ1-3 | TRBV11-2 | many | CASSSRDGSSGNTIYF | TGTGCCAGCAGCTCCCGGGACGGGAGCTCTGGAAACACCATATATTTT
NA | TRBJ2-3 | TRBV19 | NA | CASSNNRNIRGTDTQYF | TGTGCCAGTAGCAATAACAGGAACATACGTGGCACAGATACGCAGTATTTT
TRBD1 | TRBJ2-3 | TRBV4-1 | NA | CASSRADRAPTDTQYF | TGCGCCAGCAGCCGGGCTGACAGGGCCCCCACAGATACGCAGTATTTT
TRBD2 | TRBJ2-7 | TRBV9 | NA | CASSVLAGSYEQYF | TGTGCCAGCAGCGTACTAGCGGGGTCCTACGAGCAGTACTTC
NA | TRBJ2-5 | TRBV13 | NA | CASSFSGTEEEETQYF | TGTGCCAGCAGCTTCTCTGGGACTGAGGAAGAAGAGACCCAGTACTTC
TRBD1 | TRBJ1-2 | TRBV2 | NA | CASSGGDRGFINYGYTF | TGTGCCAGCAGTGGCGGGGACAGGGGATTCATTAACTATGGCTACACCTTC
TRBD1 | TRBJ1-3 | TRBV7-9 | NA | CASRTGGASGNTIYF | TGTGCCAGCAGGACAGGGGGCGCTTCTGGAAACACCATATATTTT
NA | TRBJ2-7 | TRBV6-5 | NA | CASKITGTSYEQYF | TGTGCCAGCAAGATCACCGGGACTTCCTACGAGCAGTACTTC
NA | TRBJ2-7 | TRBV27 | NA | CASSSRGAPYEQYF | TGTGCCAGCAGTTCCCGGGGGGCCCCCTACGAGCAGTACTTC
NA | TRBJ2-1 | TRBV4-1 | NA | CASSPITGNEQFF | TGCGCCAGCAGCCCAATCACGGGGAATGAGCAGTTCTTC
TRBD2 | TRBJ2-1 | TRBV2 | once | CASSRGGPPLSSNEQFF | TGTGCCAGCAGTCGGGGGGGACCCCCATTGTCTAGCAATGAGCAGTTCTTC
TRBD2 | TRBJ2-2 | TRBV4-1 | NA | CASSQVALAGTGELFF | TGCGCCAGCAGCCAAGTAGCTCTAGCGGGGACCGGGGAGCTGTTTTTT
NA | TRBJ1-1 | TRBV15 | once | CATSPATHGGAEAFF | TGTGCCACCAGCCCTGCGACCCATGGGGGGGCTGAAGCTTTCTTT
TRBD2 | TRBJ2-7 | TRBV27 | NA | CASRWTSGSNYEQYF | TGTGCCAGCAGGTGGACTAGCGGGAGTAACTACGAGCAGTACTTC
NA | TRBJ2-2 | TRBV7-9 | NA | CASSLVGGPGELFF | TGTGCCAGCAGCTTAGTAGGGGGTCCCGGGGAGCTGTTTTTT
NA | TRBJ2-2 | TRBV29-1 | NA | CSVAPISRENTGELFF | TGCAGCGTTGCCCCCATTAGTCGGGAGAACACCGGGGAGCTGTTTTTT
NA | TRBJ2-7 | TRBV20-1 | NA | CSARDTYEQYF | TGCAGTGCTAGGGACACCTACGAGCAGTACTTC
NA | TRBJ2-3 | TRBV7-3 | NA | CASSLFWPPDTQYF | TGTGCCAGCAGCTTATTTTGGCCCCCAGATACGCAGTATTTT
NA | TRBJ2-6 | TRBV5-6 | NA | CASSPGPSVLSGANVLTF | TGTGCCAGCAGCCCCGGTCCATCGGTGCTCTCTGGGGCCAACGTCCTGACTTTC
NA | TRBJ2-5 | TRBV7-9 | NA | CASSRIETGKETQYF | TGTGCCAGCAGCCGCATCGAAACAGGGAAAGAGACCCAGTACTTC
TRBD1 | TRBJ1-2 | TRBV7-9 | NA | CASSSRQGKADGYTF | TGTGCCAGCAGCTCCCGACAGGGGAAGGCTGATGGCTACACCTTC
NA | TRBJ1-5 | TRBV4-2 | NA | CASSQGRGGQPQHF | TGTGCCAGCAGCCAAGGCAGGGGCGGCCAGCCCCAGCATTTT
NA | TRBJ2-1 | TRBV7-9 | NA | CASRSKLGVEQFF | TGTGCCAGCAGATCCAAGCTGGGAGTTGAGCAGTTCTTC
NA | TRBJ1-2 | TRBV27 | NA | CASSLSGLLGIGYTF | TGTGCCAGCAGTTTATCGGGGCTGTTGGGTATTGGCTACACCTTC
TRBD2 | TRBJ2-1 | TRBV9 | NA | CASSLGTTSYNEQFF | TGTGCCAGCAGCTTGGGGACTACCAGTTACAATGAGCAGTTCTTC
TRBD1 | TRBJ1-1 | TRBV10-2 | NA | CAGTGGTNTEAFF | TGCGCCGGAACAGGGGGCACGAACACTGAAGCTTTCTTT
NA | TRBJ2-7 | TRBV9 | once | CASSVVEESYEQYF | TGTGCCAGCAGCGTAGTGGAGGAGTCATACGAGCAGTACTTC
NA | TRBJ2-5 | TRBV28 | NA | CASSLMRTHQETQYF | TGTGCCAGCAGTTTAATGAGGACACACCAAGAGACCCAGTACTTC
NA | TRBJ2-7 | TRBV21-1 | few | CASSKRERSYEQYF | TGTGCCAGCAGTAAAAGGGAGCGGTCCTACGAGCAGTACTTC
NA | TRBJ2-7 | TRBV19 | medium-sized | CASSPHGGGYEQYF | TGTGCCAGTAGTCCCCATGGGGGAGGCTACGAGCAGTACTTC
NA | TRBJ2-1 | TRBV7-9 | NA | CASSFLTWNEQFF | TGTGCCAGCAGCTTTCTAACGTGGAATGAGCAGTTCTTC
TRBD1 | TRBJ1-2 | TRBV28 | NA | CASSLPGTGSPYGYTF | TGTGCCAGCAGTCTTCCCGGGACAGGATCCCCCTATGGCTACACCTTC
TRBD2 | TRBJ2-7 | TRBV5-6 | NA | CASSFGGGIYEQYF | TGTGCCAGCAGCTTCGGCGGGGGGATATACGAGCAGTACTTC
TRBD1 | TRBJ2-2 | TRBV6-4 | NA | CASRGTGEGTGELFF | TGTGCCAGCAGAGGAACAGGGGAAGGGACCGGGGAGCTGTTTTTT
TRBD2 | TRBJ2-5 | TRBV2 | NA | CASCRGVQETQYF | TGTGCCAGCTGTCGGGGGGTCCAAGAGACCCAGTACTTC
NA | TRBJ1-1 | TRBV6-6 | NA | CASFRGSEAFF | TGTGCCAGTTTCAGGGGTAGTGAAGCTTTCTTT
NA | TRBJ2-7 | TRBV6-6 | NA | CASSYDTSSSYEQYF | TGTGCCAGCAGTTACGATACTAGCTCCTCCTACGAGCAGTACTTC
NA | TRBJ2-1 | TRBV28 | NA | CASSLEFGLEQFF | TGTGCCAGCAGTTTAGAATTTGGACTAGAGCAGTTCTTC
TRBD2 | TRBJ2-1 | TRBV7-2 | NA | CASSLDWASGYNEQFF | TGTGCCAGCAGCTTAGATTGGGCTAGCGGGTACAATGAGCAGTTCTTC